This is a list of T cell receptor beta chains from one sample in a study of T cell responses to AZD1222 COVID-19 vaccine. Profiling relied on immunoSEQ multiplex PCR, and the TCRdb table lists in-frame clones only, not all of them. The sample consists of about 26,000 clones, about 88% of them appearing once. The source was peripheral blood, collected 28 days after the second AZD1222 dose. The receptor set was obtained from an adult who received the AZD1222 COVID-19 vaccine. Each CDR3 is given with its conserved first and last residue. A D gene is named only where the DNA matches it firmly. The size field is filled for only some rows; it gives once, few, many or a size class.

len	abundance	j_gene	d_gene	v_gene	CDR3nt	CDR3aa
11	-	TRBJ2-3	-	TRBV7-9	TGTGCCAGCAGCTTAAGAGATACGCAGTATTTT	CASSLRDTQYF
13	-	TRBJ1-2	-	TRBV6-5	TGTGCCAGCAGTTACTCGACTAATGTAACCCCCACCTTC	CASSYSTNVTPTF
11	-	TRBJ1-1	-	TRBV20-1	TGCAGTGCGGAGAGCTACACTGAAGCTTTCTTT	CSAESYTEAFF
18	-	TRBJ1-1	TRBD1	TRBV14	TGTGCCAGCAGCCAAGAGGAGGGCCTCGGGACAGAGAACACTGAAGCTTTCTTT	CASSQEEGLGTENTEAFF
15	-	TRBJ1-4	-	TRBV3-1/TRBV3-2	TGTGCCAGCAGCCATACCGACGAAGGTGGGGAAAAACTGTTTTTT	CASSHTDEGGEKLFF
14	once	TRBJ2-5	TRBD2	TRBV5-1	TGCGCCAGCAGCTGGGTAGCGGGGAGTGAGACCCAGTACTTC	CASSWVAGSETQYF
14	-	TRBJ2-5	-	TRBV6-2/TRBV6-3	TGTGCCAGCAGTAGGACCTGGGGACAAGAGACCCAGTACTTC	CASSRTWGQETQYF
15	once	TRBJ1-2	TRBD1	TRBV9	TGTGCCAGCAGCGTAGGTAAGGGGGCGACCTATGGCTACACCTTC	CASSVGKGATYGYTF
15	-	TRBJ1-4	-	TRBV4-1	TGCGCCAGCAAAAGGGAGGGCCCGACTAATGAAAAACTGTTTTTT	CASKREGPTNEKLFF
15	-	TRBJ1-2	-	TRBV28	TGTGCCAGCAGTTTATTGTCGGCAGGGGTATATGGCTACACCTTC	CASSLLSAGVYGYTF
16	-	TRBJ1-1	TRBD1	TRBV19	TGTGCCAGTAAGGGGAGGAGGGGGCGGATGAACACTGAAGCTTTCTTT	CASKGRRGRMNTEAFF
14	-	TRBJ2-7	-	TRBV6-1	TGTGCCAGCAGTGAAGCGATCGGGTCCTACGAGCAGTACTTC	CASSEAIGSYEQYF
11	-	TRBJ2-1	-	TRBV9	TGTGCCAGCAGCGTATACAATGAGCAGTTCTTC	CASSVYNEQFF
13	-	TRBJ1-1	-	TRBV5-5	TGTGCCAGCAGCCTCGGGGGGGGCGCTGAAGCTTTCTTT	CASSLGGGAEAFF
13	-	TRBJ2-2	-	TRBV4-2	TGTGCCAGCAGCCAAGACGGTGTACGGGAGCTGTTTTTT	CASSQDGVRELFF
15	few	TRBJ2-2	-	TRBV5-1	TGCGCCAGCAGTCCGAAGACAGGACAGACCGGGGAGCTGTTTTTT	CASSPKTGQTGELFF
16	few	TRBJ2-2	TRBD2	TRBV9	TGTGCCAGCAGCTTCCGACTAGCAGTTTCCGTCGGGGAGCTGTTTTTT	CASSFRLAVSVGELFF
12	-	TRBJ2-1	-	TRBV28	TGTGCCATCCTCGGGGGTTACAATGAGCAGTTCTTC	CAILGGYNEQFF
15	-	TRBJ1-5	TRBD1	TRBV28	TGTGCCAGCAGTGGGGGACAGGGGGGGAATCAGCCCCAGCATTTT	CASSGGQGGNQPQHF
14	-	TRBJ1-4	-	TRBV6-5	TGTGCCAGCAGTAGCCAGGCGGCTAATGAAAAACTGTTTTTT	CASSSQAANEKLFF
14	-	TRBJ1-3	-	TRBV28	TGTGCCAGCAGTTCCGGGTCTCCGGGAAACACCATATATTTT	CASSSGSPGNTIYF
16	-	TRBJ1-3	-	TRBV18	TGTGCCAGCTCACCTACCAGTTGGGCCTCTGGAAACACCATATATTTT	CASSPTSWASGNTIYF
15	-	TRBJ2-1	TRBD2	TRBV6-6	TGTGCCAGCCGGACTAGCGGGGGGCCCCACAATGAGCAGTTCTTC	CASRTSGGPHNEQFF
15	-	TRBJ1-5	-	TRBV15	TGTGCCACCAGCAGAGATTTTGGGCGGGATCAGCCCCAGCATTTT	CATSRDFGRDQPQHF
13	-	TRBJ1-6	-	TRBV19	TGTGCCAGTAGTGATATCAATAATTCACCCCTCCACTTT	CASSDINNSPLHF
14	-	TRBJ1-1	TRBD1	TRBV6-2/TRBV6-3	TGTGCCAGCAGCAAGACAGGGGTGAACACTGAAGCTTTCTTT	CASSKTGVNTEAFF
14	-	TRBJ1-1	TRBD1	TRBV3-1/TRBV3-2	TGTGCCAGCAGCCTCCTCGACAGGGGGCTTGAAGCTTTCTTT	CASSLLDRGLEAFF
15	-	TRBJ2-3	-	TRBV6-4	TGTGCCAGCAGTCTATCAGCAGCTAGCACAGATACGCAGTATTTT	CASSLSAASTDTQYF
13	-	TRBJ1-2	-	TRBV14	TGTGCCAGCAGCCAAGTCCCTTTTAGCGGCTACACCTTC	CASSQVPFSGYTF
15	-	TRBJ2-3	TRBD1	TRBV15	TGTGCCACCAGCAGCGACAGGGGCTACACAGATACGCAGTATTTT	CATSSDRGYTDTQYF
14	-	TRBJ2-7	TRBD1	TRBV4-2	TGTGCCAGCAGCTCAGGGGGTAGCTCCTACGAGCAGTACTTC	CASSSGGSSYEQYF
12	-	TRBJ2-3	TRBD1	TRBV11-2	TGTGCCAGCAGCACTCGACAGGGAATGCAGTATTTT	CASSTRQGMQYF
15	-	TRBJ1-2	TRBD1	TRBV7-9	TGTGCCAGCAGCTTAGGGGTTGACAGGGGCTATGGCTACACCTTC	CASSLGVDRGYGYTF
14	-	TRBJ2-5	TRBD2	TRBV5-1	TGCGCCAGCAGCTTGGGGACTAGCGGCTCAACGTGGTACTTC	CASSLGTSGSTWYF
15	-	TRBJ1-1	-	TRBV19	TGTGCCAGTAGTACCCGGGGACAAGGGAACACTGAAGCTTTCTTT	CASSTRGQGNTEAFF
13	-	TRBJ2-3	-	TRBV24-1	TGTGCCACCAGTGATTACTCCGGGGATACGCAGTATTTT	CATSDYSGDTQYF
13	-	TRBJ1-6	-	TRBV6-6	TGTGCCAGCAGTTTAACAGCGAATTCACCCCTCCACTTT	CASSLTANSPLHF
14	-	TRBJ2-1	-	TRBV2	TGTGCCAGCAGTGAAGGGGGAAGGGTTGCTGAGCAGTTCTTC	CASSEGGRVAEQFF
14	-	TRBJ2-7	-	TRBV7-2	TGTGCCAGCAGCTTAGCCCCTCCTATGTCCGAGCAGTACTTC	CASSLAPPMSEQYF
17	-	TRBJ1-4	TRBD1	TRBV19	TGTGCCAGTAAGGGCAGGGTGAGGGGGCCAACTAATGAAAAACTGTTTTTT	CASKGRVRGPTNEKLFF
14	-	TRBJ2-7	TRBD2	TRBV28	TGTGCCAGCAGTCGAGGACTAGCGAGCTACGAGCAGTACTTC	CASSRGLASYEQYF
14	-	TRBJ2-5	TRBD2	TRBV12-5	TGTGCTAGTGGTTCGGGACTAGCTCCAGAGACCCAGTACTTC	CASGSGLAPETQYF
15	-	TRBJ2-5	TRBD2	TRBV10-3	TGTGCCATCAGGGAAAGCGGGGGGGTCCAAGAGACCCAGTACTTC	CAIRESGGVQETQYF